The rows below give T cell receptor beta chains drawn from one sample of a study of T cell repertoires in cytomegalovirus infection. Each CDR3 protein is one row after TCRdb ran MiXCR on the reads. Here the sample spans hundreds of thousands of distinct CDR3 sequences, less than 25% being singletons. The sample was CD8+ T cells from PBMCs. The receptor set was obtained from a human donor in good health (CMV status not recorded). Some clones in this sample may be carry-over from other donors' samples. Each CDR3 is given with its conserved first and last residue. The D gene is left open where the match is weak. Clone size is given for some rows only: seen once, a few or many times, or a class if the clone is expanded.

TRBD2 TRBJ2-1 TRBV28 few TGTGCCAGCAGTTTTCCCAGTGGCGGGGGGTCTTACAATGAGCAGTTCTTC CASSFPSGGGSYNEQFF
. TRBJ2-2 TRBV6-6 few TGTGCCAGCAGAACCCAGGGCCCTAACACCGGGGAGCTGTTTTTT CASRTQGPNTGELFF
. TRBJ2-3 TRBV19 . TGTGCCAGTGCCGGAGGCACAGATACGCAGTATTTT CASAGGTDTQYF
. TRBJ2-1 TRBV7-2 many TGTGCCAGCAGCTTAGGTACTCACAGGGACTTACAGTACAATGAGCAGTTCTTC CASSLGTHRDLQYNEQFF
. TRBJ2-2 TRBV2 . TGTGCCAGCAGTGCGCCGTCAGCTAACACCGGGGAGCTGTTTTTT CASSAPSANTGELFF
. TRBJ1-4 TRBV7-2 many TGTGCCAGCAGCTTAGTGGGAGGGTCTAATGAAAAACTGTTTTTT CASSLVGGSNEKLFF
. TRBJ1-2 TRBV6-2/TRBV6-3 . TGTGCCAGCACCAATACAGGTTCTAACTATGGCTACACCTTC CASTNTGSNYGYTF
. TRBJ1-1 TRBV4-2 many TGTGCCAGCAGCCAAGATCTGGGGACCGACACTGAAGCTTTCTTT CASSQDLGTDTEAFF
. TRBJ2-1 TRBV6-6 . TGTGCCAGCAGTTACTCCCTAGCCGAGGAGCAGTTCTTC CASSYSLAEEQFF
TRBD1 TRBJ1-5 TRBV4-1 . TGCGCCAGCAGTTTTACAGGGGACACGGGCAATCAGCCCCAGCATTTT CASSFTGDTGNQPQHF
. TRBJ2-1 TRBV6-5 . TGTGCCAACAGTTACTCGACTAGATATGAGCAGTTCTTC CANSYSTRYEQFF
. TRBJ1-4 TRBV4-1 few TGCGCCAGCAGCCCCCCCGCGGAAAAACTGTTTTTT CASSPPAEKLFF
TRBD2 TRBJ2-5 TRBV7-2 few TGTGCCAGCAGCTTTATAAGGAGCGGGGGGACGCAAGAGACCCAGTACTTC CASSFIRSGGTQETQYF
. TRBJ1-2 TRBV29-1 few TGCAGTGCTGGGACGGTCTATGGCTACACCTTC CSAGTVYGYTF
. TRBJ2-1 TRBV2 once TGTGTCAGCAGCGACTCAGGGGTCTGGTACTCCTACAATGAGCAGTTCTTC CVSSDSGVWYSYNEQFF
. TRBJ1-4 TRBV2 . TGTGCCAGCAGTGTTATGATAGGGACACCAAATGAAAAACTGTTTTTT CASSVMIGTPNEKLFF
. TRBJ2-6 TRBV3-1 few TGTGCCAGCAGCCAAGATTTCGGCTCTGGGGCCAACGTCCTGACTTTC CASSQDFGSGANVLTF
. TRBJ2-3 TRBV4-2 . TGTGCCAGCAGCCAAGAATTGGCTAGCCTAAGCACAGATACGCAGTATTTT CASSQELASLSTDTQYF
. TRBJ2-2 TRBV12-5 . TGTGCTAGTGGTTCCCTGGGACTCAACACCGGGGAGCTGTTTTTT CASGSLGLNTGELFF
. TRBJ2-3 TRBV28 few TGTGCCAGCAGTTTACTACGGACAGATACGCAGTATTTT CASSLLRTDTQYF
TRBD1 TRBJ1-2 TRBV27 . TGTGCCAGCAGGGGATCGGGACAGGGCTTCAATAACTATGGCTACACCTTC CASRGSGQGFNNYGYTF
. TRBJ1-5 TRBV20-1 few TGCAGTGCTAGAGATCGAGGGGTGAGCAATCAGCCCCAGCATTTT CSARDRGVSNQPQHF
. TRBJ2-1 TRBV27 . TGTGCCAGCAGTTTCGCACTATACAATGAGCAGTTCTTC CASSFALYNEQFF
. TRBJ2-1 TRBV4-2 few TGTGCCAGCAGCCTCCTAGGTAGCGGAGTCTATGAGCAGTTCTTC CASSLLGSGVYEQFF
. TRBJ2-3 TRBV29-1 . TGCAGCGTTTGGGGGGCGGGGGCGAGCACAGATACGCAGTATTTT CSVWGAGASTDTQYF
. TRBJ2-7 TRBV7-2 many TGTGCCAGCAGCTTAGTATTAGGCGGCTACGAGCAGTACTTC CASSLVLGGYEQYF
. TRBJ2-7 TRBV7-2 many TGTGCCAGCAGCTTACATAGGGATATGAAGGTCTACGAGCAGTACTTC CASSLHRDMKVYEQYF
. TRBJ2-1 TRBV10-3 once TGTGCCATCAGTGAGTCCTACGGGAAGGGTCGGTTCTTC CAISESYGKGRFF
TRBD2 TRBJ2-7 TRBV4-1 . TGCGCCAGCAGCCAAGGCGATAGCGGGGGTTTCGAGCAGTACTTC CASSQGDSGGFEQYF
TRBD2 TRBJ2-3 TRBV5-1 . TGCGCCAACCTTAGCGGGGGGCCCGGAGATACGCAGTATTTT CANLSGGPGDTQYF
. TRBJ2-7 TRBV25-1 . TGTGCCAGCGGACAATCCTACGAGCAGTACTTC CASGQSYEQYF
. TRBJ2-7 TRBV7-8 many TGTGCCAGCAGCTTAGAGGGACCGTTCGGCGAGCAGTACTTC CASSLEGPFGEQYF
TRBD1 TRBJ1-2 TRBV28 . TGTGCCAACAGTACCTACGGACAGGGGCTCTATGGCTACACCTTC CANSTYGQGLYGYTF
TRBD2 TRBJ2-1 TRBV20-1 few TGCAGTGCTAGAGAAAGGCGGGGGAGGAATGAGCAGTTCTTC CSARERRGRNEQFF
. TRBJ2-2 TRBV6-6 . TGTGCCAGCAGTTCTAGCGTCGGGGAGCTGTTTTTT CASSSSVGELFF
. TRBJ1-2 TRBV4-1 few TGCGCCAGCAGCCAACTTGGGGGGACTAACTATGGCTACACCTTC CASSQLGGTNYGYTF
TRBD1 TRBJ2-7 TRBV7-9 . TGTGCCAGCAGCGAGGGACAGGGGGACTCCTACGAGCAGTACTTC CASSEGQGDSYEQYF
. TRBJ2-3 TRBV2 . TGTGCCCCAGGGATCCGGCAGAGGGATACGCAGTATTTT CAPGIRQRDTQYF
. TRBJ2-1 TRBV2 . TGTGCCAGCAGTGAAGGTCCGGGATACGTCGACAATGAGCAGTTCTTC CASSEGPGYVDNEQFF
TRBD2 TRBJ2-1 TRBV5-1 few TGCGCCAGCAGCTGGCTAGCGGGGGATTTTTCGGTAGAGCAGTTCTTC CASSWLAGDFSVEQFF
TRBD1 TRBJ1-1 TRBV2 few TGTGCCAGCAGTGAAGGATTACAGGGGGGAAAAACTGAAGCTTTCTTT CASSEGLQGGKTEAFF
TRBD1 TRBJ1-1 TRBV20-1 few TGCAGTGCTAGAGATTTCTTGGGGCAGACAGGGGCTCTGGGAACTGAAGCTTTCTTT CSARDFLGQTGALGTEAFF
TRBD2 TRBJ2-4 TRBV20-1 . TGCAGTGCACCCCTGTTGCGGGGGGGCAAAAACATTCAGTACTTC CSAPLLRGGKNIQYF
TRBD2 TRBJ2-3 TRBV20-1 . TGCAGTGCTAGAGATTGGACTAGCGGGGGGGCAGATACGCAGTATTTT CSARDWTSGGADTQYF
. TRBJ2-7 TRBV20-1 . TGCAGTGTCTTTCCCTTCGGCCTCTCCTACGAGCAGTACTTC CSVFPFGLSYEQYF
. TRBJ2-1 TRBV7-6 many TGTGCCAGCAGCTTTGGGACTCTCTACAATGAGCAGTTCTTC CASSFGTLYNEQFF
. TRBJ2-1 TRBV2 . TGTGCCAGCAATAGGCCTTCCTACAATGAGCAGTTCTTC CASNRPSYNEQFF
TRBD1 TRBJ1-2 TRBV7-8 . TGTGCCAGCAGCTTAGGGTCAGGGGGCTACTATGGCTACACCTTC CASSLGSGGYYGYTF
. TRBJ2-7 TRBV5-1 few TGCGCCAGCAGCTTTGGGGCAGGGGACTCGGACGAGCAGTACTTC CASSFGAGDSDEQYF
. TRBJ2-3 TRBV6-2/TRBV6-3 few TGTGCCAGCACCCCGGGGTGGACGGGTCGCACAGATACGCAGTATTTT CASTPGWTGRTDTQYF
. TRBJ2-1 TRBV2 . TGTGCCAGCAGTGAAGCGCGTGGCAGGGTCAATGAGCAGTTCTTC CASSEARGRVNEQFF
TRBD1 TRBJ2-2 TRBV7-6 many TGTGCCAGCAGTCGACGACAGGGCAACGCCGCCGGGGAGCTGTTTTTT CASSRRQGNAAGELFF
TRBD2 TRBJ2-7 TRBV7-9 few TGTGCCAGCAGCGCGGCTAGCGGGGGCTCCTACGAGCAGTACTTC CASSAASGGSYEQYF
. TRBJ1-1 TRBV7-6 many TGTGCCAGCAGCTTATTTCTGCACACTGAAGCTTTCTTT CASSLFLHTEAFF
TRBD2 TRBJ2-5 TRBV28 . TGTGCCAGCAGTCCGGGGACTAGCGGGGGGGCCGGGGAGACCCAGTACTTC CASSPGTSGGAGETQYF